The present T cell receptor (beta chain) was sequenced within a study of blood T cell repertoires in COVID-19. The CDR3 is 17 amino acids. The V gene end was trimmed by 3 bases and the J gene end by 2 bases; junction bases not matched to a gene: 12. Germline V gene sequence: CDR1 GTSNPN, CDR2 SVGIG (reference sequence). Some clones are missing from TCRdb's copy, which holds only in-frame ones; the method was immunoSEQ multiplex PCR. Seen here are about 390,000 clones, around 87% observed once, and the top ten hold approximately 9.3%. Material for sequencing was PBMCs or T cells enriched from blood (not recorded which). The TCR comes from a woman in her 50s who had recovered from COVID-19. The rearrangement uses TRBV30 and TRBJ2-3; 9 bases line up with TRBD2. Here the CDR3 DNA reads TGTGCCTGGAGCAGAGGGCTAGCGGGGCAGTACACAGATACGCAGTATTTT. Amino acid sequence: CAWSRGLAGQYTDTQYF. Looking up the rest from reference TRBV30 and TRBJ2-3 gives the full variable domain: SQTIHQWPATLVQPVGSPLSLECTVEGTSNPNLYWYRQAAGRGLQLLFYSVGIGQISSEVPQNLSASRPQDRQFILSSKKLLLSDSGFYLCAWSRGLAGQYTDTQYFGPGTRLTVL.